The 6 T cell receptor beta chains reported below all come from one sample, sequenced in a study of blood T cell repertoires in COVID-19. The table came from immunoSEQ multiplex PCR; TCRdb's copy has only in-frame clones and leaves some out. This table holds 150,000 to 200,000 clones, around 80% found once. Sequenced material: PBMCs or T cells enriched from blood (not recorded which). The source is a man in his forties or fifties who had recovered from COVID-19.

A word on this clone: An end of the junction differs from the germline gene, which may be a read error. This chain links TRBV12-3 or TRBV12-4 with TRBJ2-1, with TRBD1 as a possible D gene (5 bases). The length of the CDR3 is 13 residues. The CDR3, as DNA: TGTGCCAGCAGTTTGAAAGTGGACACCCGTTATCTCTTC. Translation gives CASSLKVDTRYLF.

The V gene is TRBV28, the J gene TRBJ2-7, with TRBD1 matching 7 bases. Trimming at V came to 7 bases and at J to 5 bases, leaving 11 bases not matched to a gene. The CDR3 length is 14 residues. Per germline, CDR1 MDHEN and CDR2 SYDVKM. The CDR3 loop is CASNSGTVGHEQYF. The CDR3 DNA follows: TGTGCCAGCAATTCCGGGACAGTAGGCCACGAGCAGTACTTC.

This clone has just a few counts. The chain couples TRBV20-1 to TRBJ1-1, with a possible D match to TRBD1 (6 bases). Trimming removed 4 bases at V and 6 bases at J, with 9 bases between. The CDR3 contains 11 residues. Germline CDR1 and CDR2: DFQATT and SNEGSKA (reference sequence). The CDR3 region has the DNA TGCAGTGCTACAAAGGGGGCTGAAGCTTTCTTT. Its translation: CSATKGAEAFF.

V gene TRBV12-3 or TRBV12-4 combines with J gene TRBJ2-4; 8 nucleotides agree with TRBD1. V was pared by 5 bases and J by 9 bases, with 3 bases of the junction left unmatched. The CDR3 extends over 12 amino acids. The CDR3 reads CASSLTGGIQYF. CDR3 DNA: TGTGCCAGCAGTCTCACAGGGGGCATTCAGTACTTC.

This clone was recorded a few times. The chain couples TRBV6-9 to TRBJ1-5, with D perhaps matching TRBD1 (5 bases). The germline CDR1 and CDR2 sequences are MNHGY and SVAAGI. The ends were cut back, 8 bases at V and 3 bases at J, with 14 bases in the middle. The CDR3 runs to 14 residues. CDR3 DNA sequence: TGTGCCAGCTCACAGGCATCCTTCAATCAGCCCCAGCATTTT. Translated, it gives CASSQASFNQPQHF.

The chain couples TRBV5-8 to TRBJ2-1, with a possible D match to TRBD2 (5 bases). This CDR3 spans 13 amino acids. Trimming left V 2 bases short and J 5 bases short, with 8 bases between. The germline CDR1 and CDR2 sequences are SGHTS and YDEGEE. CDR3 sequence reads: CASSFGRDNEQFF. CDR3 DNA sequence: TGTGCCAGCAGCTTCGGGCGGGACAATGAGCAGTTCTTC.